This T cell receptor (beta chain) comes out of a study of blood T cell repertoires in COVID-19. Original methodology: Amplification with reference gene primers provided the estimates of nucleated cell counts. Libraries were prepared by immunoSEQ multiplex PCR; TCRdb keeps only in-frame clonotypes and omits some of them. D and trimming come from the DNA, and the V and J calls and clone size come from that table. Among about 270,000 clones listed, approximately 86% were seen once. The sample holds a few counts of this clone. CDR3 length: 14 residues. CDR1 is LNHDA and CDR2 is SQIVND in the germline V gene (reference sequence). V dropped 4 bases and J dropped 2; count of bases not matched to a gene: 5.

The chain uses TRBV19 and TRBJ2-7; 7 nucleotides align to TRBD1. Material for sequencing was peripheral blood. This sequence was found in a woman aged 55 to 70 who had recovered from COVID-19. The CDR3 spells CASSTSGQPYEQYF. The CDR3 nucleotides are TGTGCCAGTAGTACTTCGGGACAGCCCTACGAGCAGTACTTC.